Presented here are 4 T cell receptor beta chains from one specimen sequenced in a study of T-cell reconstitution after alpha-beta-depleted transplantation in children. A library of TCRbeta sequences, prepared with unique molecular identifiers, was generated. Each CDR3 protein gets one entry after TCRdb re-called the PCR reads with MiXCR. The sample shows about 1,000,000 distinct CDR3 sequences, under 30% of them seen only once. The specimen was PBMCs, mostly from graft donor cells, collected 360 days after TCRalphabeta/CD19-depleted stem cell transplant. The receptors were sampled from a boy under three years old who had a stem cell transplant for SCID, so the T cells may come from the graft donor.

The J gene is TRBJ2-7, the V gene TRBV12-3 or TRBV12-4; maybe TRBD2 (6 bases). There are 14 residues in the CDR3. V was clipped by 6 bases and J by 1 base, with 13 bases between them. In DNA, the CDR3 is TGTGCCAGCAGACTCGGGGGATCTTCCTACGAGCAGTACTTC. Translated: CASRLGGSSYEQYF.

This clonotype was recorded a few times. Here the CDR3 reads CASSWVSSYNEQFF. Here the CDR3 DNA reads TGTGCCAGTTCGTGGGTCAGCTCCTACAATGAGCAGTTCTTC. This sequence joins TRBV12-3 or TRBV12-4 and TRBJ2-1; D remains ambiguous. Between the trimmed V and J ends, which lost 9 bases and 0 bases, there was a span of 12 bases. CDR3 length equals 14 residues.

The chain joins TRBV7-8 to TRBJ2-1, with a possible D match to TRBD1 (5 bases). The CDR3 sequence is 15 residues long. V was shortened by 4 bases and J by 4 bases, with 14 bases between the two germline ends. Germline assignment: CDR1 SGHVS and CDR2 FQNEAQ. The CDR3 coding sequence is TGTGCCAGCAGCTCGACAGTGGGTTCATACAATGAGCAGTTCTTC. Translated, it gives CASSSTVGSYNEQFF. The full variable domain, its missing parts supplied by reference TRBV7-8 and TRBJ2-1, is GAGVSQSPRYKVAKRGQDVALRCDPISGHVSLFWYQQALGQGPEFLTYFQNEAQLDKSGLPSDRFFAERPEGSVSTLKIQRTQQEDSAVYLCASSSTVGSYNEQFFGPGTRLTVL.

The chain links TRBV6-6 to TRBJ2-1; D is ambiguous. Germline V gene data show CDR1 as MNHNY and CDR2 as SVGAGI (reference sequence). Trimming took 0 bases from V and 10 from J, leaving 7 bases between them. The CDR3 covers 12 residues. CDR3 bases: TGTGCCAGCAGTTACTCGTCTGAGGAGCAGTTCTTC. Translated, it gives CASSYSSEEQFF.